Here is one T cell receptor (beta chain) with its context. The sample belongs to a study of blood T cell repertoires in COVID-19. Study as a whole: Samples representing acute and convalescent COVID-19 were sourced from the United States, Italy and Spain. The cDNA or gDNA used as material had been derived from T cells, B-cell-depleted T cells, or PBMCs.

Per the original data handling: Estimates of nucleated cell counts were drawn from the amplification of reference gene primers. Clones were sequenced by immunoSEQ multiplex PCR, and TCRdb holds only the in-frame ones, with some missing. V and J calls and clone size are as listed in that table; D and trimming were resolved from the DNA. The data contain just under 150,000 clones, roughly 90% of them singletons. Looked up from germline, CDR1 is MNHEY and CDR2 is SMNVEV (reference sequence). Losses at the gene ends were 1 base for V and 8 bases for J; bases not matched to a gene: 14. The CDR3 runs 19 residues.

The sample consisted of peripheral blood. The genes are TRBV27 and TRBJ2-1, with 13 bases matching TRBD2. The source is a human donor in a cohort sampled during active COVID-19. The CDR3 here is CASSLFGRPTSGGMDEQFF. In DNA, the CDR3 is TGTGCCAGCAGTTTATTCGGGAGACCGACTAGCGGGGGGATGGATGAGCAGTTCTTC.